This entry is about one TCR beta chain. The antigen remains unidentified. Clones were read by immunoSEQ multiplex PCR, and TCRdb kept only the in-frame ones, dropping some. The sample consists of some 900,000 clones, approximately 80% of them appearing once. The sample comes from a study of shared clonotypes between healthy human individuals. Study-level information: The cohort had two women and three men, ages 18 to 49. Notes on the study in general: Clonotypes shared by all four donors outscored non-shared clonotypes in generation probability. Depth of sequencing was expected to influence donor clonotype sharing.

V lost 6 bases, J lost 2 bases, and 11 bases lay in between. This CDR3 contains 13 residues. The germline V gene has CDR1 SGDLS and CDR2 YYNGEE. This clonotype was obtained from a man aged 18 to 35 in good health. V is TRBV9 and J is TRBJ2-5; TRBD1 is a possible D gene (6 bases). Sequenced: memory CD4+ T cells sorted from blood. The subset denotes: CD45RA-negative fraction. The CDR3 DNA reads TGTGCCAGCAACCAGGGGCTACAAGAGACCCAGTACTTC. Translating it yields CASNQGLQETQYF.